These 5 T cell receptor beta chains originate from one sample sequenced in a study of human T cells and chemical hapten exposure. Indicated time point: patch test 1, 2 weeks after DPC sensitization. Treatment defined: therapeutic diphenylcyclopropenone sensitization with weekly scalp DPC. TCRdb recomputed calls from the RACE reads with MiXCR, one row per CDR3 protein. This sample has roughly 98,000 distinct CDR3 sequences, with around 12% found just once. This material consisted of whole blood, taken in connection with sensitization to the hapten diphenylcyclopropenone (DPC). All receptors derive from a woman in her thirties or forties with alopecia areata. Some clones in this sample may be carry-over from other donors' samples.

The chain employs TRBV3-1 and TRBJ2-7, with unresolved D. Germline CDR1 reads LGHDT; CDR2 reads YNNKEL (reference sequence). This CDR3 has 13 residues. Trimming removed 2 bases at V and 6 bases at J, with 11 bases between. The CDR3 protein is CASSQFPGGEQYF. CDR3 in DNA: TGTGCCAGCAGCCAATTCCCCGGTGGCGAGCAGTACTTC.

This clonotype was detected a few times. V usage is TRBV20-1 and J usage is TRBJ2-7; D is undetermined. Trimming stripped 3 bases from V and 0 bases from J, with 9 bases between. The CDR3 covers 13 residues. In germline, CDR1 is DFQATT, CDR2 SNEGSKA (reference sequence). CDR3 bases: TGCAGTGCTAGGTGGCTAGGCTCCTACGAGCAGTACTTC. Translated: CSARWLGSYEQYF.

The rearrangement uses TRBV12-3 or TRBV12-4 and TRBJ1-2, with 8 bases aligning to TRBD1. The J segment lost 6 bases and the V segment lost 5 bases, leaving 5 bases of the junction unmatched. This CDR3 contains 13 residues. CDR3 nucleotide sequence: TGTGCCAGCAGTGGCACGACAGGGGATGGCTACACCTTC. Protein: CASSGTTGDGYTF.

This clonotype has more than one count but fewer than ten. This sequence joins TRBV12-3 or TRBV12-4 and TRBJ1-2, with 11 bases that match TRBD1. This CDR3 has 14 amino acids. V lost 5 bases to trimming and J lost 8 bases; unmatched junction nucleotides: 7. The CDR3 spells CASSHQDRGRGYTF. The CDR3 nucleotides are TGTGCCAGCAGTCACCAGGACAGGGGGCGCGGCTACACCTTC.

The sample holds many counts of this clonotype. The gene calls are TRBV3-1 and TRBJ2-3; D unresolved. The V gene lost 1 base and the J gene lost 4 bases, with 12 bases spanning the gap. CDR1 and CDR2 (germline): LGHDT, YNNKEL (reference sequence). The CDR3 totals 15 residues. The CDR3 loop is CASSQGSTPSDTQYF. The CDR3 nucleotides read TGTGCCAGCAGCCAAGGGTCAACACCGTCAGATACGCAGTATTTT.